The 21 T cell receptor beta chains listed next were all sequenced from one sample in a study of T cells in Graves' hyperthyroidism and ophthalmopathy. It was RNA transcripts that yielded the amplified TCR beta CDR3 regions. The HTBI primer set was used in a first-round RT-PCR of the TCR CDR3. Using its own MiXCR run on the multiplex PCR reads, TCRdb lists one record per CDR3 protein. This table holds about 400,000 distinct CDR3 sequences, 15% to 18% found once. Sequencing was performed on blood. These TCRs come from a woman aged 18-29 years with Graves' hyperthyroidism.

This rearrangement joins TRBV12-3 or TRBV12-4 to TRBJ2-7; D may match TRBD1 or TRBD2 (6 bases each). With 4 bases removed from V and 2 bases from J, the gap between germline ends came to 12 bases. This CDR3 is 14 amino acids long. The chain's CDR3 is CASSWGAAAYEQYF. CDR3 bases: TGTGCCAGCAGTTGGGGGGCGGCAGCCTACGAGCAGTACTTC.

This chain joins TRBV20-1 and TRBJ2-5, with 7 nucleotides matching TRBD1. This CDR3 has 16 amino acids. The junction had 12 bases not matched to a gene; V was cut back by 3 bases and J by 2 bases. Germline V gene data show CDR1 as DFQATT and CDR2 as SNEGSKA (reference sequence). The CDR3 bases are TGCAGTGCTAGGGGCCCAGGGACAGATCTTCAAGAGACCCAGTACTTC. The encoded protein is CSARGPGTDLQETQYF.

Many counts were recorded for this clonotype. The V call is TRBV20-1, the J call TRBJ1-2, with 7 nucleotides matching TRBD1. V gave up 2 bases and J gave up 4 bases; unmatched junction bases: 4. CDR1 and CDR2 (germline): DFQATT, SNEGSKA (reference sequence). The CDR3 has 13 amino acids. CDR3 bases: TGCAGTGCTAGAAAGACAGGGCGCTATGGCTACACCTTC. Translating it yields CSARKTGRYGYTF.

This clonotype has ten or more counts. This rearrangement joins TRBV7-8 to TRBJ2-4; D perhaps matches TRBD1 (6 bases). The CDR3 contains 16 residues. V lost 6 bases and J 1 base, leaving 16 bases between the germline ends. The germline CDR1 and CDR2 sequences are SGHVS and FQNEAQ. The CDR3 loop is CASSSQGFAAKNIQYF. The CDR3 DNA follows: TGTGCCAGCAGTTCCCAGGGGTTTGCGGCCAAAAACATTCAGTACTTC. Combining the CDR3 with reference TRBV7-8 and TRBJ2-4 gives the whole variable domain GAGVSQSPRYKVAKRGQDVALRCDPISGHVSLFWYQQALGQGPEFLTYFQNEAQLDKSGLPSDRFFAERPEGSVSTLKIQRTQQEDSAVYLCASSSQGFAAKNIQYFGAGTRLSVL.

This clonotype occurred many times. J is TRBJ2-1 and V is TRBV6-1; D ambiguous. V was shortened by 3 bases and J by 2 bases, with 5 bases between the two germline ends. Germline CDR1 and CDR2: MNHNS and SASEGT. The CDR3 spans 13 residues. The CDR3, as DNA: TGTGCCAGCAGTGATAGGGCCTACAATGAGCAGTTCTTC. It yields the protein CASSDRAYNEQFF.

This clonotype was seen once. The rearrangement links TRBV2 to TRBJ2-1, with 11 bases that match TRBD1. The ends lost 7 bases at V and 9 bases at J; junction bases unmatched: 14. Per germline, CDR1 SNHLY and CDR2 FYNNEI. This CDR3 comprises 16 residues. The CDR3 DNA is TGTGCCAGCACCCCCGGGACAGGGGGTGATATTGGTGAGCAGTTCTTC. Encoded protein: CASTPGTGGDIGEQFF.

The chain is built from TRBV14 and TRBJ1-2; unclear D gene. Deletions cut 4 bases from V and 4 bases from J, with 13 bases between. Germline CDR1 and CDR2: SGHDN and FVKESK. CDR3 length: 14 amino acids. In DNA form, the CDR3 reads TGTGCCAGCAGCCCACCGGGCCGGGTCTATGGCTACACCTTC. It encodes CASSPPGRVYGYTF.

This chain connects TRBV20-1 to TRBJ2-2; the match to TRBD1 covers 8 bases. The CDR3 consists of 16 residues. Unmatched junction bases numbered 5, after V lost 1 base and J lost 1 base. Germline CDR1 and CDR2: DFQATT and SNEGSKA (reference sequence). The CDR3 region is CSARGTGQVNTGELFF. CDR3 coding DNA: TGCAGTGCTAGAGGGACGGGACAGGTGAACACCGGGGAGCTGTTTTTT.

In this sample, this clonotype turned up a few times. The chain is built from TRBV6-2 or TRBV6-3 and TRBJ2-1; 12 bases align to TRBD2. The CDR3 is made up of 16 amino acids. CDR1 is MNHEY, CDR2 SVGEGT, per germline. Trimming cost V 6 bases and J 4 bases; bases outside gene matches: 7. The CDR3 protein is CASSRGLAGRYNEQFF. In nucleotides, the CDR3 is TGTGCCAGCAGCCGTGGACTAGCGGGGAGATACAATGAGCAGTTCTTC.

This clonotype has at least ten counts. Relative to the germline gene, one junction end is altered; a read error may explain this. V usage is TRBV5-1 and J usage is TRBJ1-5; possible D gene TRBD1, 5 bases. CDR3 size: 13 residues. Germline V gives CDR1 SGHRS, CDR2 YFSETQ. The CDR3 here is CASSPEGNQPQHF. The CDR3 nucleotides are TGTGCCAGCAGCCCTGAGGGGAATCAGCCCCAGCATTTT.

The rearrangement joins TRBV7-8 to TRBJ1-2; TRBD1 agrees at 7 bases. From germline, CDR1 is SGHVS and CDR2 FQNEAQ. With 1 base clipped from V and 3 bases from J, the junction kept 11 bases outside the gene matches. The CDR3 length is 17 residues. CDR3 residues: CASSLGRTGALDYGYTF. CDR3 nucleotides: TGTGCCAGCAGCTTAGGACGGACAGGAGCCCTGGACTATGGCTACACCTTC.

DNA for the CDR3: TGTGCCAGCAGTGAAGAGGCAGGGGAGGGCTACGAGCAGTACTTC. Protein: CASSEEAGEGYEQYF. The genes are TRBV2 and TRBJ2-7, with a possible D match to TRBD2 (7 bases). Trimming left V 1 base short and J 3 bases short, with 13 bases between. Germline CDR1 reads SNHLY; CDR2 reads FYNNEI. The CDR3 covers 15 residues.

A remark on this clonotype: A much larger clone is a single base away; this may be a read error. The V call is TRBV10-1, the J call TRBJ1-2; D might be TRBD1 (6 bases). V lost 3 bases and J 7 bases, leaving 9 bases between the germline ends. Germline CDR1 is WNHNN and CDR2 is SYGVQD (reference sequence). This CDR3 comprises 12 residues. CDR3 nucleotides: TGCGCCAGCAGTGATGGACAGTTTGGCTACACCTTC. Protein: CASSDGQFGYTF.

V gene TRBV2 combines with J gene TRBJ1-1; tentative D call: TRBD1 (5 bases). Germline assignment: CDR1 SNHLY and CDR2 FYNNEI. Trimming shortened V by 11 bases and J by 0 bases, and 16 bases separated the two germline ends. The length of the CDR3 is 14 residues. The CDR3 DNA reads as TGTGCCTCTCACTTAAGGGGTTTGAACACTGAAGCTTTCTTT. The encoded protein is CASHLRGLNTEAFF.

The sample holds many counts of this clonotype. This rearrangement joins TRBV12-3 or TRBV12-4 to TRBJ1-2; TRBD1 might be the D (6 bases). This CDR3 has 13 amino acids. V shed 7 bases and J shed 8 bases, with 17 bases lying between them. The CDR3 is CASTIGGGTGYTF. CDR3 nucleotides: TGTGCCAGCACTATAGGGGGAGGGACAGGCTACACCTTC.

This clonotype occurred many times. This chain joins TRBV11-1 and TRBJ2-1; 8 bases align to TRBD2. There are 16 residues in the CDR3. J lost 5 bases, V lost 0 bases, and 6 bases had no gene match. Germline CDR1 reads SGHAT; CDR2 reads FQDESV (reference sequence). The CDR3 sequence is CASSLARLATNNEQFF. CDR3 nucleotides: TGTGCCAGCAGCTTAGCCCGACTAGCGACCAACAATGAGCAGTTCTTC.

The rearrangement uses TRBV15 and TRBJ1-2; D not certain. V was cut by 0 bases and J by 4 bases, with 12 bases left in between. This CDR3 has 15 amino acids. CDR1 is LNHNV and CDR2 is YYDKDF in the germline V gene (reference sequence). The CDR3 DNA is TGTGCCACCAGCAGAGATGAGATGCCTGGCTATGGCTACACCTTC. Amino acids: CATSRDEMPGYGYTF.

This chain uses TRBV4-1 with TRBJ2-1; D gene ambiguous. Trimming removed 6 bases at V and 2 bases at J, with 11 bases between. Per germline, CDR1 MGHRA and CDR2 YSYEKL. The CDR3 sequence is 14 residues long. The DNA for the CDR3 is TGCGCCAGCAGTAGGACGCGTACCTACAATGAGCAGTTCTTC. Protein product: CASSRTRTYNEQFF.

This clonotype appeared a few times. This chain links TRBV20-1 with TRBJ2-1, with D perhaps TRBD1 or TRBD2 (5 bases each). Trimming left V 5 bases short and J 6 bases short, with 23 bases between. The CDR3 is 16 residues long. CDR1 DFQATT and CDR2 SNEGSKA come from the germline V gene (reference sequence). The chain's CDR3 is CSAPNIGDGVGNEQFF. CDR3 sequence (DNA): TGCAGTGCTCCCAATATAGGGGACGGGGTCGGCAATGAGCAGTTCTTC.

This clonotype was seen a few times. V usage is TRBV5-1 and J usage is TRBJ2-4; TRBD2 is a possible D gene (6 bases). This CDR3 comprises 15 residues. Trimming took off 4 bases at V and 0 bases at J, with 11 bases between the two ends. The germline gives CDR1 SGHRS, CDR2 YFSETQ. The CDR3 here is CASSPSAEAKNIQYF. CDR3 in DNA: TGCGCCAGCAGCCCTAGCGCAGAAGCCAAAAACATTCAGTACTTC.

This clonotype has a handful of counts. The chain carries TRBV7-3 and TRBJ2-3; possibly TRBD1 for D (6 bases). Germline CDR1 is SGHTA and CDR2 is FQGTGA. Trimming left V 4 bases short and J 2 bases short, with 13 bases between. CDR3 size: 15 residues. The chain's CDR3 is CASSSSGQTTDTQYF. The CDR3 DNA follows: TGTGCCAGCAGCTCCTCGGGACAAACCACAGATACGCAGTATTTT.